Below are 23 T cell receptor beta chains sequenced from a single sample in a study of blood T cell repertoires in COVID-19 (dated by TCRdb to between 2020 and 2021). Library preparation used the immunoSEQ multiplex PCR assay. TCRdb took this table from immuneACCESS and kept in-frame rearrangements with V and J called. Such tables lack part of the clones; where checked against another copy, unresolved V genes explain under half of the gap, and the rest is unexplained. The table for this sample lists roughly 95,000 clones; around nine tenths of them were counted only once. Approximately 4.1% of the sample is taken by the ten largest. Specimen: peripheral blood. All receptors derive from a woman between 50 and 59 years old in a cohort sampled during active COVID-19.

The rearrangement uses TRBV7-9 and TRBJ1-6; D might be TRBD1 (6 bases). The V end lost 5 bases, the J end lost 8 bases, and 19 bases lay between the germline ends. The CDR3 consists of 16 residues. Germline V gene sequence: CDR1 SEHNR, CDR2 FQNEAQ (reference sequence). The CDR3 bases are TGTGCCAGCAGCGCGGGCCGTAGAGGGGGATATTCACCCCTCCACTTT. Its translation is CASSAGRRGGYSPLHF.

In its sample, this clone was seen a few times. Germline and junction disagree at one end, which may indicate a read error. This sequence joins TRBV6-6 and TRBJ2-2, with TRBD2 matching 7 bases. CDR3 size: 13 residues. Looked up from germline, CDR1 is MNHNY and CDR2 is SVGAGI (reference sequence). CDR3 DNA sequence: TGTGCCAGCAGTTACTCCGGACTAGTGTCCCAGATTTTT. This sequence encodes CASSYSGLVSQIF.

The chain joins TRBV5-1 to TRBJ1-1; 10 bases map to TRBD1. CDR3 length: 14 amino acids. Germline loops: CDR1 SGHRS, CDR2 YFSETQ. V lost 3 bases to trimming and J lost 5 bases; unmatched junction nucleotides: 4. The CDR3 DNA reads TGCGCCAGCAGCTCTGACAGGGGGCAAACTGAAGCTTTCTTT. It translates to CASSSDRGQTEAFF.

J is TRBJ2-3 and V is TRBV28; 8 bases line up with TRBD2. The V segment lost 6 bases and the J segment 1 base; nucleotides outside the gene matches: 6. The V gene's germline CDR1 is MDHEN and CDR2 SYDVKM. The CDR3 loop spans 15 amino acids. The CDR3 loop reads CASRPAGAGTDTQYF. DNA of the CDR3: TGTGCCAGCAGACCAGCGGGGGCGGGCACAGATACGCAGTATTTT.

The chain carries TRBV27 and TRBJ2-7; 7 bases align to TRBD2. This CDR3 is built from 14 residues. CDR1 and CDR2 (germline): MNHEY, SMNVEV (reference sequence). Unmatched junction bases numbered 10, after V lost 6 bases and J lost 5 bases. CDR3 loop: CASRRNWGGDEQYF. CDR3 in DNA: TGTGCCAGCAGAAGGAATTGGGGGGGGGACGAGCAGTACTTC.

The chain links TRBV2 to TRBJ2-1; 9 bases align to TRBD1. The V gene's germline CDR1 is SNHLY and CDR2 FYNNEI. Trimming at V came to 9 bases and at J to 4 bases, leaving 10 bases not matched to a gene. CDR3 size: 15 residues. CDR3: CARTGTGIRYNEQFF. The DNA for the CDR3 is TGTGCCAGAACCGGGACAGGGATTAGGTACAATGAGCAGTTCTTC.

J is TRBJ2-7 and V is TRBV12-3 or TRBV12-4; D might be TRBD1 (6 bases). The CDR3 consists of 12 residues. Trimming took off 6 bases at V and 1 base at J, with 7 bases between the two ends. CDR3 nucleotide sequence: TGTGCCAGCAGCGGGACATCCTACGAGCAGTACTTC. It yields the protein CASSGTSYEQYF.

In this sample, this clone turned up a few times. The chain links TRBV29-1 to TRBJ2-5, with 8 positions matching TRBD2. The CDR3 length is 13 residues. Germline V lookup: CDR1 SQVTM, CDR2 ANQGSEA. V shed 8 bases, J shed 4 bases, and the junction held 9 bases outside the gene matches. The CDR3 loop is CSYAGGAPETQYF. The CDR3 DNA reads as TGCAGCTATGCCGGGGGGGCCCCAGAGACCCAGTACTTC.

V and J are TRBV2 and TRBJ2-1, with 7 positions matching TRBD2. The length of the CDR3 is 15 residues. The germline gives CDR1 SNHLY, CDR2 FYNNEI. Trimming took 2 bases from V and 4 from J; bases not matched to a gene: 5. In DNA, the CDR3 is TGTGCCAGCAGTGAACTGGGGGGACTATACAATGAGCAGTTCTTC. Protein product: CASSELGGLYNEQFF.

The V gene is TRBV3-1 (or the pseudogene TRBV3-2), the J gene TRBJ2-3; D perhaps matches TRBD1 (5 bases). Per the germline V gene, CDR1 is LGHDT and CDR2 is YNNKEL (reference sequence). The CDR3 is 15 amino acids. The germline V and J ends were trimmed by 0 bases and 1 base, with 8 bases remaining between them. CDR3 nucleotides: TGTGCCAGCAGCCAAGACAGGGTCGGCACAGATACGCAGTATTTT. This sequence encodes CASSQDRVGTDTQYF.

The rearrangement uses TRBV6-4 and TRBJ1-1; D is undetermined. CDR1 and CDR2 from the germline V gene are MRHNA and SNTAGT. This CDR3 has 13 residues. V was cut by 3 bases and J by 1 base, with 6 bases left in between. Here the CDR3 reads CASSDAGNTEAFF. As DNA, the CDR3 is TGTGCCAGCAGTGATGCGGGGAACACTGAAGCTTTCTTT.

The rearrangement links TRBV19 to TRBJ2-3; D ambiguous. CDR1 and CDR2 (germline): LNHDA, SQIVND (reference sequence). The CDR3 loop spans 13 amino acids. Trimming removed 3 bases at V and 3 bases at J, with 7 bases between. The CDR3 coding sequence is TGTGCCAGTAGTATTGGTCGGACAGATACGCAGTATTTT. Translation gives CASSIGRTDTQYF.

The chain couples TRBV3-1 (or the pseudogene TRBV3-2) to TRBJ2-2; D is unresolved. CDR3 length: 14 residues. The V and J ends lost 4 bases and 4 bases respectively, with 10 bases between them. Germline-derived CDR1 and CDR2 are LGHDT and YNNKEL (reference sequence). CDR3 in amino acids: CASSPPLITGELFF. CDR3 sequence (DNA): TGTGCCAGCAGCCCCCCTTTAATCACCGGGGAGCTGTTTTTT.

This clone was seen a single time. The chain links TRBV7-9 to TRBJ1-1; D gene unclear. The CDR3 is 14 residues long. In germline, CDR1 is SEHNR, CDR2 FQNEAQ (reference sequence). Trimming took off 2 bases at V and 1 base at J, with 8 bases between the two ends. CDR3 nucleotides: TGTGCCAGCAGCTTACAGGCTGAGAACACTGAAGCTTTCTTT. This encodes CASSLQAENTEAFF.

The rearrangement joins TRBV7-3 to TRBJ2-1; TRBD1 aligns across 11 bases. With V trimmed by 3 bases and J by 0 bases, 7 bases remained unmatched. There are 18 residues in the CDR3. Germline V CDR1 and CDR2: SGHTA, FQGTGA. CDR3 DNA sequence: TGTGCCAGCAGCTTGGGGACAGGGGGTTATCCCTCCTACAATGAGCAGTTCTTC. Translated: CASSLGTGGYPSYNEQFF.

This clone was seen just once. CDR3 bases: TGTGCCAGCACCCCCTCGACAGGGCGGAATTCACCCCTCCACTTT. This gives the protein CASTPSTGRNSPLHF. The J gene is TRBJ1-6, the V gene TRBV28, with 7 bases lining up with TRBD1. The CDR3 length is 15 residues. The trim removed 7 bases at V and 7 bases at J, leaving 10 bases unmatched. CDR1 is MDHEN, CDR2 SYDVKM, per germline.

This chain uses TRBV7-9 with TRBJ2-3; TRBD2 aligns across 15 bases. With V trimmed by 1 base and J by 2 bases, 4 bases remained unmatched. Germline assignment: CDR1 SEHNR and CDR2 FQNEAQ (reference sequence). CDR3 size: 18 residues. The CDR3 loop reads CASSLGTSGRADTDTQYF. The CDR3, as DNA: TGTGCCAGCAGCTTAGGGACTAGCGGGAGGGCCGACACAGATACGCAGTATTTT.

The CDR3: CASSRAGTGVYEQYF. Here the CDR3 DNA reads TGTGCCAGCAGTCGCGCCGGGACAGGGGTTTACGAGCAGTACTTC. The gene calls are TRBV28 and TRBJ2-7; 10 positions match TRBD1. This CDR3 comprises 15 residues. V was clipped by 5 bases and J by 4 bases; unmatched bases: 8. Germline-derived CDR1 and CDR2 are MDHEN and SYDVKM.

The chain recombines TRBV6-2 or TRBV6-3 with TRBJ1-2; D unresolved. This CDR3 is 14 amino acids long. V was trimmed by 2 bases and J by 1 base, leaving 8 bases between them. Per germline, CDR1 MNHEY and CDR2 SVGEGT. The CDR3 bases are TGTGCCAGCAGTTACAGCGGATTTAACTATGGCTACACCTTC. It specifies CASSYSGFNYGYTF.

The rearrangement joins TRBV5-5 to TRBJ2-5; D possibly corresponds to TRBD2 (5 bases). The CDR3 sequence is 13 residues long. V dropped 4 bases and J dropped 2 bases, with 9 bases sitting between them. Germline V gives CDR1 SGHKS, CDR2 YYEKEE (reference sequence). The DNA of the CDR3 is TGTGCCAGCAGCACGGGGTCGCAAGAGACCCAGTACTTC. This encodes CASSTGSQETQYF. The entire variable domain, with the rest obtained from reference TRBV5-5 and TRBJ2-5, is as follows: DAGVTQSPTHLIKTRGQQVTLRCSPISGHKSVSWYQQVLGQGPQFIFQYYEKEERGRGNFPDRFSARQFPNYSSELNVNALLLGDSALYLCASSTGSQETQYFGPGTRLLVL.

V gene TRBV7-2 combines with J gene TRBJ2-7, with a weak D call TRBD1 (6 bases). The CDR3 runs 15 residues. Trimming took off 5 bases at V and 3 bases at J, with 17 bases between the two ends. Germline CDR1 and CDR2: SGHTA and FQGNSA. As DNA, the CDR3 is TGTGCCAGCAGCCTTAGGACAGCCGTAGGCTACGAGCAGTACTTC. This encodes CASSLRTAVGYEQYF.

V usage is TRBV15 and J usage is TRBJ1-2; 8 positions match TRBD1. The V segment lost 5 bases and the J segment 0 bases; nucleotides outside the gene matches: 8. The CDR3 runs to 16 residues. Germline CDR1 LNHNV, CDR2 YYDKDF (reference sequence). The CDR3 spells CATSQGQGSSNYGYTF. The CDR3 DNA follows: TGTGCCACCAGCCAAGGACAGGGTTCATCTAACTATGGCTACACCTTC.

The chain is built from TRBV6-1 and TRBJ2-3, with 10 bases matching TRBD1. Trimming at V came to 1 base and at J to 1 base, leaving 5 bases not matched to a gene. This CDR3 spans 17 amino acids. Germline V gene data show CDR1 as MNHNS and CDR2 as SASEGT. The CDR3 nucleotides read TGTGCCAGCAGTGAAGGTCATGGGACAGGGGGCACAGATACGCAGTATTTT. Translated: CASSEGHGTGGTDTQYF.